These T cell receptor beta chains were read from a single sample in a study of T-cell reconstitution after alpha-beta-depleted transplantation in children. Each CDR3 protein is one row after TCRdb ran MiXCR on the PCR reads. The repertoire has more than 200,000 distinct CDR3 sequences, about 9.6% of them found once; the top ten carry less than 6%. The starting material was PBMCs from the stem cell graft donor, obtained from the stem cell graft. These receptors all come from a human donor who donated a stem cell graft to a child with SCID. Both conserved end residues are part of each CDR3. A D gene is named only where the DNA matches it firmly. Some rows have no size entry. The others give once, few or many, or a class for an expanded clone.

cdr3_length	clone_size	v_call	d_call	j_call	cdr3_aa	cdr3_nt
13	many	TRBV7-9	-	TRBJ1-1	CASSWTFNTEAFF	TGTGCCAGCAGCTGGACCTTTAACACTGAAGCTTTCTTT
16	many	TRBV12-5	-	TRBJ2-2	CASGLLRIMGNGELFF	TGTGCTAGTGGTTTGTTGAGGATTATGGGGAACGGGGAGCTGTTTTTT
13	many	TRBV7-2	TRBD1	TRBJ1-2	CASSGTGNYGYTF	TGTGCCAGCAGCGGGACAGGGAACTATGGCTACACCTTC
14	many	TRBV5-6	TRBD1	TRBJ2-1	CASSWTGLKNEQFF	TGTGCCAGCAGCTGGACAGGGTTAAAGAATGAGCAGTTCTTC
13	many	TRBV20-1	-	TRBJ1-2	CSAPRGGLDGYTF	TGCAGTGCGCCCAGGGGCGGTCTTGATGGCTACACCTTC
15	many	TRBV20-1	-	TRBJ2-1	CSARDFGGSYNEQFF	TGCAGTGCTAGAGATTTCGGGGGCTCCTACAATGAGCAGTTCTTC
13	-	TRBV30	TRBD2	TRBJ2-7	CAWSGGGSYEQYF	TGTGCCTGGAGCGGGGGGGGGTCCTACGAGCAGTACTTC
16	-	TRBV7-2	TRBD1	TRBJ1-1	CASSNRGWPSNTEAFF	TGTGCCAGCAGCAACAGGGGGTGGCCATCGAACACTGAAGCTTTCTTT
15	-	TRBV5-4	TRBD1	TRBJ2-3	CASSSRGRRTDTQYF	TGTGCCAGCAGCTCTAGGGGGCGCCGGACAGATACGCAGTATTTT
13	many	TRBV20-1	TRBD2	TRBJ2-7	CSASRGGRYEQYF	TGCAGTGCTAGTCGGGGGGGAAGGTACGAGCAGTACTTC
15	many	TRBV5-1	-	TRBJ2-1	CASSPDRRDFHEQFF	TGCGCCAGCAGCCCGGATCGGAGGGACTTCCATGAGCAGTTCTTC
16	many	TRBV5-1	-	TRBJ2-2	CASSLLPGPNTGELFF	TGCGCCAGCAGCTTGTTGCCGGGGCCCAACACCGGGGAGCTGTTTTTT
12	many	TRBV5-6	-	TRBJ1-5	CASSLQDQPQHF	TGTGCCAGCAGCTTGCAAGATCAGCCCCAGCATTTT
18	many	TRBV11-2	-	TRBJ2-4	CASSLDPGAMGLKNIQYF	TGTGCCAGCAGCTTAGATCCGGGAGCCATGGGGTTAAAAAACATTCAGTACTTC
15	-	TRBV2	TRBD2	TRBJ2-1	CASSDSGASYNEQFF	TGTGCCAGCAGTGATAGCGGGGCCTCCTACAATGAGCAGTTCTTC
14	many	TRBV7-2	-	TRBJ2-2	CASSLGTVTGELFF	TGTGCCAGCAGCTTAGGGACAGTGACCGGGGAGCTGTTTTTT
15	many	TRBV6-1	TRBD1	TRBJ1-2	CASSPRDRNFYGYTF	TGTGCCAGCAGTCCCCGGGACAGAAATTTTTATGGCTACACCTTC
15	many	TRBV5-1	TRBD1	TRBJ1-2	CASSSRRTGDNGYTF	TGCGCCAGCAGCTCACGTAGGACAGGGGATAACGGCTACACCTTC
14	many	TRBV12-3/TRBV12-4	-	TRBJ1-5	CASSFRRSNQPQHF	TGTGCCAGCAGTTTCAGGCGTAGCAATCAGCCCCAGCATTTT
13	-	TRBV15	-	TRBJ1-1	CATSRAEGGEAFF	TGTGCCACCAGCAGAGCCGAAGGGGGGGAAGCTTTCTTT
17	many	TRBV7-8	-	TRBJ1-6	CASSPLDFRSYNSPLHF	TGTGCCAGCAGCCCTTTGGACTTTCGCTCCTATAATTCACCCCTCCACTTT
16	many	TRBV7-2	-	TRBJ2-1	CASSLAGTHSYNEQFF	TGTGCCAGCAGCTTAGCAGGGACCCACTCCTACAATGAGCAGTTCTTC
16	many	TRBV29-1	TRBD1	TRBJ2-7	CSVELRQGERSYEQYF	TGCAGCGTTGAACTCCGACAGGGGGAAAGGTCCTACGAGCAGTACTTC
13	many	TRBV2	-	TRBJ2-1	CASTWTEFNEQFF	TGTGCCAGCACCTGGACGGAGTTCAATGAGCAGTTCTTC
14	many	TRBV5-1	-	TRBJ1-4	CASSLGQYHEKLFF	TGCGCCAGCAGCTTGGGGCAGTATCATGAAAAACTGTTTTTT
18	many	TRBV11-1	-	TRBJ2-3	CASSLEGWLEGPWDTQYF	TGTGCCAGCAGCTTAGAAGGCTGGTTGGAGGGCCCGTGGGATACGCAGTATTTT